The 24 T cell receptor beta chains below all came from one sample that was sequenced in a study of T cells after yellow fever vaccination. TCRdb itself ran the 5' RACE reads through MiXCR, one entry per CDR3 protein. The sample holds about 630,000 distinct CDR3 sequences; roughly an eighth are singletons and the top ten take approximately 15%. The input for sequencing was PBMCs, taken on the day of the yellow fever booster vaccination. The source is a man aged 25 to 40 who received the YFV17D yellow fever vaccine.

This clonotype was observed a handful of times. The rearrangement uses TRBV27 and TRBJ2-7, with 12 nucleotides matching TRBD2. CDR3 length: 17 amino acids. Germline CDR1 MNHEY, CDR2 SMNVEV (reference sequence). After removal of 6 bases from V and 2 bases from J, the junction contained 11 bases not matched to a gene. The CDR3 DNA follows: TGTGCCAGCAGGCCAGGACTAGCGGGAACCTTCCCCTACGAGCAGTACTTC. This translates into CASRPGLAGTFPYEQYF.

In its sample, this clonotype was seen a few times. The rearrangement links TRBV4-3 to TRBJ1-1; D gene uncertain. Germline V gene sequence: CDR1 LGHNA, CDR2 YSLEER. Trimming stripped 4 bases from V and 7 bases from J, with 16 bases between. The CDR3 extends over 14 amino acids. The CDR3 is CASSRRVGDVEAFF. DNA for the CDR3: TGCGCCAGCAGCCGCCGGGTCGGCGACGTTGAAGCTTTCTTT.

The chain couples TRBV6-2 or TRBV6-3 to TRBJ2-7; 10 positions agree with TRBD1. The V segment lost 5 bases and the J segment 4 bases; nucleotides outside the gene matches: 11. The germline gives CDR1 MNHEY, CDR2 SVGEGT. The CDR3 loop spans 16 amino acids. Here the CDR3 reads CASSRRQGAFVYEQYF. CDR3 DNA: TGTGCCAGCAGTAGAAGACAGGGGGCTTTCGTGTACGAGCAGTACTTC.

This clonotype was seen more than once but under ten times. The V gene is TRBV25-1, the J gene TRBJ1-2; 9 bases map to TRBD1. The CDR3 has 14 amino acids. V shed 5 bases and J 6 bases; nucleotides not matched to a gene: 7. Per the germline V gene, CDR1 is MGHDK and CDR2 is SYGVNS. As DNA, the CDR3 is TGTGCCAGCAGTAGACAGGGGGGCTTCAATGGCTACACCTTC. This gives the protein CASSRQGGFNGYTF.

The genes are TRBV28 and TRBJ2-7; 9 nucleotides line up with TRBD1. This CDR3 region has 15 residues. V was clipped by 4 bases and J by 0 bases; unmatched bases: 4. Germline V gene lookup returns CDR1 MDHEN and CDR2 SYDVKM. CDR3 protein: CASSSYRGPSYEQYF. The CDR3 DNA reads as TGTGCCAGCAGTTCCTACAGGGGGCCCTCCTACGAGCAGTACTTC.

V and J are TRBV7-2 and TRBJ2-4; D not certain. CDR3 length: 17 residues. Looked up from germline, CDR1 is SGHTA and CDR2 is FQGNSA. V shed 5 bases and J shed 0 bases, with 17 bases lying between them. CDR3 nucleotides: TGTGCCAGCAGCCCAAAATTGGGTGCTCTAGCCAAAAACATTCAGTACTTC. It specifies CASSPKLGALAKNIQYF.

This clonotype has a count of ten or more. The chain recombines TRBV7-8 with TRBJ2-2; 8 bases are shared with TRBD2. The CDR3 length is 15 residues. Germline V gene lookup returns CDR1 SGHVS and CDR2 FQNEAQ. V trimming: 5 bases; J trimming: 0 bases; junction bases outside the gene matches: 2. The CDR3 bases are TGTGCCAGCAGCGTTAGCGGGACGAACACCGGGGAGCTGTTTTTT. Translated, it gives CASSVSGTNTGELFF.

V usage is TRBV12-3 or TRBV12-4 and J usage is TRBJ2-7; 7 bases agree with TRBD2. CDR3 size: 14 residues. The junction had 6 bases not matched to a gene; V was cut back by 6 bases and J by 1 base. For the CDR3, the DNA is TGTGCCAGCAGGGCCGGGACTAAATCCTACGAGCAGTACTTC. Translation: CASRAGTKSYEQYF.

This clonotype was seen repeatedly, ten times or more. The CDR3 nucleotides are TGTGCCAGCAGCTTCTCAGACAGGGCGCCTGAAGCTTTCTTT. This translates into CASSFSDRAPEAFF. J is TRBJ1-1 and V is TRBV7-8, with 7 bases identical to TRBD1. With V trimmed by 3 bases and J by 6 bases, 7 bases remained unmatched. CDR1 and CDR2 (germline): SGHVS, FQNEAQ. The CDR3 contains 14 residues.

This clonotype appeared a few times. This chain uses TRBV6-2 or TRBV6-3 with TRBJ2-1; 7 positions match TRBD2. Trimming took 8 bases from V and 2 from J; bases not matched to a gene: 3. This CDR3 has 13 residues. Germline V gene sequence: CDR1 MNHEY, CDR2 SVGEGT. DNA of the CDR3: TGTGCCAGCGGACTAGGGACCTACAATGAGCAGTTCTTC. Residues: CASGLGTYNEQFF.

The CDR3 sequence: CASSPGSGLSGNTIYF. DNA for the CDR3: TGTGCCAGCAGCCCAGGTTCGGGGCTCTCTGGAAACACCATATATTTT. The chain couples TRBV5-5 to TRBJ1-3, with D possibly being TRBD1 (5 bases). V was pared by 4 bases and J by 0 bases, with 14 bases between. Per the germline V gene, CDR1 is SGHKS and CDR2 is YYEKEE (reference sequence). The CDR3 contains 16 residues. Combining the CDR3 with reference TRBV5-5 and TRBJ1-3 gives the whole variable domain DAGVTQSPTHLIKTRGQQVTLRCSPISGHKSVSWYQQVLGQGPQFIFQYYEKEERGRGNFPDRFSARQFPNYSSELNVNALLLGDSALYLCASSPGSGLSGNTIYFGEGSWLTVV.

The chain links TRBV27 to TRBJ1-6; D may be TRBD1 (5 bases). The V gene's germline CDR1 is MNHEY and CDR2 SMNVEV (reference sequence). The CDR3 contains 13 residues. V was shortened by 2 bases and J by 10 bases, with 9 bases between the two germline ends. In nucleotides, the CDR3 is TGTGCCAGCAGTTTAGACAGCCCGTCACCCCTCCACTTT. Translation gives CASSLDSPSPLHF.

The V gene is TRBV20-1, the J gene TRBJ2-1; TRBD2 matches 12 bases. The germline CDR1 and CDR2 sequences are DFQATT and SNEGSKA (reference sequence). The CDR3 contains 15 residues. Unmatched junction bases numbered 4, after V lost 1 base and J lost 6 bases. For the CDR3, the DNA is TGCAGTGCTAGAGGACTAGCGGGAGAGTTCAATGAGCAGTTCTTC. Encoded protein: CSARGLAGEFNEQFF.

This chain joins TRBV5-4 and TRBJ2-3; 8 bases map to TRBD1. Germline assignment: CDR1 SGHNT and CDR2 YYREEE (reference sequence). This CDR3 is 14 amino acids long. V trimming: 5 bases; J trimming: 6 bases; junction bases outside the gene matches: 8. This CDR3 is CASRGQGPTDTQYF. The CDR3 DNA is TGTGCCAGCAGAGGACAGGGTCCCACCGATACGCAGTATTTT.

In its sample, this clonotype was seen many times. This chain connects TRBV5-1 to TRBJ2-2; TRBD2 matches 7 bases. Germline trimming cut 8 bases from V and 4 bases from J; bases unmatched to any gene: 5. The CDR3 has 13 residues. Germline-derived CDR1 and CDR2 are SGHRS and YFSETQ. The CDR3 region has the DNA TGCGCCAGTTCAGCGGGAATCACCGGGGAGCTGTTTTTT. Amino acids: CASSAGITGELFF. The full variable domain, completed using reference TRBV5-1 and TRBJ2-2, is KAGVTQTPRYLIKTRGQQVTLSCSPISGHRSVSWYQQTPGQGLQFLFEYFSETQRNKGNFPGRFSGRQFSNSRSEMNVSTLELGDSALYLCASSAGITGELFFGEGSRLTVL.

This clonotype was seen a few times. J is TRBJ2-7 and V is TRBV28, with D possibly called TRBD1 or TRBD2 (6 bases each). Germline V CDR1 and CDR2: MDHEN, SYDVKM. The CDR3 consists of 18 residues. V was cut by 6 bases and J by 5 bases, with 29 bases left in between. CDR3 nucleotides: TGTGCCAGCAGCCCACCCTTCTTCAGGGGCTCAGGGAGGAACGAGCAGTACTTC. Its protein is CASSPPFFRGSGRNEQYF.

This chain connects TRBV4-3 to TRBJ2-7; TRBD1 agrees at 7 bases. With V trimmed by 0 bases and J by 3 bases, 11 bases remained unmatched. CDR1 is LGHNA and CDR2 is YSLEER in the germline V gene. This CDR3 comprises 17 residues. The CDR3: CASSQDERGTDVYEQYF. The CDR3 nucleotides read TGCGCCAGCAGCCAAGATGAGAGGGGGACAGATGTCTACGAGCAGTACTTC.

This clonotype was counted between two and nine times. The chain is built from TRBV28 and TRBJ2-3; 9 bases are a match to TRBD1. The V gene's germline CDR1 is MDHEN and CDR2 SYDVKM. The CDR3 consists of 12 residues. For the CDR3, the DNA is TGTGCAACGGGACAGGGAACAGATACGCAGTATTTT. Translated, it gives CATGQGTDTQYF. The variable domain in full, with the rest retrieved from reference TRBV28 and TRBJ2-3, is DVKVTQSSRYLVKRTGEKVFLECVQDMDHENMFWYRQDPGLGLRLIYFSYDVKMKEKGDIPEGYSVSREKKERFSLILESASTNQTSMYLCATGQGTDTQYFGPGTRLTVL.

This clonotype has just a few counts. The V call is TRBV15, the J call TRBJ2-5; TRBD2 matches at 8 bases. The CDR3 is made up of 15 amino acids. Germline V gene lookup returns CDR1 LNHNV and CDR2 YYDKDF (reference sequence). V was pared by 0 bases and J by 5 bases, with 5 bases of the junction left unmatched. This CDR3 reads CATSRDGAGVETQYF. The DNA for the CDR3 is TGTGCCACCAGCAGAGATGGAGCGGGAGTGGAGACCCAGTACTTC.

The V call is TRBV20-1, the J call TRBJ1-5; TRBD1 agrees at 10 bases. Per the germline V gene, CDR1 is DFQATT and CDR2 is SNEGSKA (reference sequence). The V and J ends lost 5 bases and 0 bases, in that order; junction bases with no gene match: 10. The CDR3 spans 17 residues. The DNA for the CDR3 is TGCAGTGCTGGGGACAGGGGCGATTTTAATAGCAATCAGCCCCAGCATTTT. It yields the protein CSAGDRGDFNSNQPQHF.

V gene TRBV9 combines with J gene TRBJ2-5, with 10 bases fitting TRBD2. The CDR3 loop spans 16 amino acids. Germline V CDR1 and CDR2: SGDLS, YYNGEE. J lost 1 base, V lost 0 bases, and 3 bases had no gene match. The CDR3 reads CASSVGTSGFQETQYF. The CDR3 DNA follows: TGTGCCAGCAGCGTAGGGACTAGCGGATTCCAAGAGACCCAGTACTTC. The full variable domain, its missing parts supplied by reference TRBV9 and TRBJ2-5, is DSGVTQTPKHLITATGQRVTLRCSPRSGDLSVYWYQQSLDQGLQFLIQYYNGEERAKGNILERFSAQQFPDLHSELNLSSLELGDSALYFCASSVGTSGFQETQYFGPGTRLLVL.

V usage is TRBV4-2 and J usage is TRBJ2-7, with D perhaps matching TRBD2 (6 bases). V was pared by 6 bases and J by 5 bases, with 17 bases between. This CDR3 region has 14 residues. The V gene's germline CDR1 is LGHNA and CDR2 YNFKEQ. CDR3 in DNA: TGTGCCAGCAGTTCCCGGGGGAAGTCTCACGAGCAGTACTTC. Encoded protein: CASSSRGKSHEQYF.

This clonotype was picked up one time. A single base separates this from a much larger clone, so it may be a read error. The rearrangement joins TRBV6-2 or TRBV6-3 to TRBJ2-7; 10 positions match TRBD2. The V gene end was trimmed by 7 bases and the J gene end by 5 bases; junction bases not matched to a gene: 5. This CDR3 has 13 amino acids. Germline V gene sequence: CDR1 MNHEY, CDR2 SVGEGT. This CDR3 is CASTLAGVHEQYF. DNA of the CDR3: TGTGCCAGCACCCTAGCGGGAGTCCACGAGCAGTACTTC.

This clonotype was counted only a few times. The gene calls are TRBV9 and TRBJ2-7; TRBD1 or TRBD2 may be the D gene (5 bases each). The CDR3 covers 15 residues. Germline-derived CDR1 and CDR2 are SGDLS and YYNGEE. Deletions cut 2 bases from V and 0 bases from J, with 12 bases between. The CDR3 loop reads CASSVDGAYSYEQYF. CDR3 coding DNA: TGTGCCAGCAGCGTTGACGGGGCGTACTCCTACGAGCAGTACTTC.